Presented here are 20 T cell receptor beta chains from one specimen sequenced in a study of graft-versus-host responses after intestinal transplantation. Produced via immunoSEQ multiplex PCR; TCRdb's table is partial and in-frame only. The sample shows approximately 94,000 clones, roughly nine tenths of them seen only once. The antigens these receptors bind are not known. The sequencing here drew on unstimulated CD4+ T cells sorted from spleen or lymph node cells, taken before transplant. These receptors all come from a human donor who was the organ donor for an intestinal transplant.

V usage is TRBV19 and J usage is TRBJ2-3; D is uncertain. CDR3 length: 16 residues. Germline assignment: CDR1 LNHDA and CDR2 SQIVND (reference sequence). The V end lost 6 bases, the J end lost 2 bases, and 18 bases lay between the germline ends. The CDR3 bases are TGTGCCAGTAGCTTGGACCCTAAATATTCCACAGATACGCAGTATTTT. Translating it yields CASSLDPKYSTDTQYF.

J is TRBJ2-1 and V is TRBV29-1; weak D call: TRBD1 (5 bases). This CDR3 comprises 13 residues. Trimming left V 5 bases short and J 0 bases short, with 8 bases between. Germline loops: CDR1 SQVTM, CDR2 ANQGSEA. This CDR3 is CSVLGPSYNEQFF. Here the CDR3 DNA reads TGCAGCGTTTTGGGGCCCTCCTACAATGAGCAGTTCTTC.

The chain employs TRBV5-1 and TRBJ1-4, with TRBD1 as a possible D gene (5 bases). The CDR3 totals 14 residues. Germline assignment: CDR1 SGHRS and CDR2 YFSETQ. The V gene lost 4 bases and the J gene lost 10 bases, with 17 bases spanning the gap. CDR3 residues: CASSISGGESKLFF. The CDR3 nucleotides read TGCGCCAGCAGCATATCGGGGGGGGAGTCAAAACTGTTTTTT.

The chain combines TRBV5-6 with TRBJ2-4; TRBD2 matches 7 bases. The CDR3 loop spans 17 amino acids. The V segment lost 0 bases and the J segment 1 base; nucleotides outside the gene matches: 7. The germline CDR1 and CDR2 sequences are SGHDT and YYEEEE. The CDR3 region has the DNA TGTGCCAGCAGCTTGGTTGTTCGGCGGGGGGCCAAAAACATTCAGTACTTC. Protein: CASSLVVRRGAKNIQYF.

V usage is TRBV23-1 and J usage is TRBJ1-2; D is undetermined. TRBV23-1 is an open reading frame whose function is uncertain. CDR3 size: 13 residues. V lost 8 bases and J 7 bases, leaving 17 bases between the germline ends. CDR3 sequence (DNA): TGCGCCAGCTGCATTCGGGCCGCCGGTGGCTACACCTTC. Amino acids: CASCIRAAGGYTF.

The chain employs TRBV6-4 and TRBJ1-5, with a weak D call TRBD1 (5 bases). The V and J ends lost 4 bases and 6 bases respectively, with 19 bases between them. This CDR3 region has 16 residues. CDR1 MRHNA and CDR2 SNTAGT come from the germline V gene. In DNA, the CDR3 is TGTGCCAGCAGTGGGTGGCAGGGTGGGTTAGTTCAGCCCCAGCATTTT. Its translation is CASSGWQGGLVQPQHF.

The gene calls are TRBV19 and TRBJ1-1; D unclear. V was cut by 3 bases and J by 6 bases, with 17 bases left in between. This CDR3 has 15 residues. CDR1 is LNHDA and CDR2 is SQIVND in the germline V gene (reference sequence). The CDR3 DNA sequence: TGTGCCAGTAGTATGTACGCCGGGAGGTCCCCTGAAGCTTTCTTT. It codes for CASSMYAGRSPEAFF.

J is TRBJ2-7 and V is TRBV4-2; the D gene is possibly TRBD2 (6 bases). The CDR3 consists of 15 residues. In germline, CDR1 is LGHNA, CDR2 YNFKEQ. The V end was cut by 3 bases, the J end by 3 bases, with 15 bases between. For the CDR3, the DNA is TGTGCCAGCAGCCACGACCGGGAGTCCCACTACGAGCAGTACTTC. The encoded protein is CASSHDRESHYEQYF.

This clone was counted once. The chain links TRBV7-2 to TRBJ2-3; the D is unclear. This CDR3 is built from 17 residues. CDR1 SGHTA and CDR2 FQGNSA come from the germline V gene. The ends were cut back, 4 bases at V and 2 bases at J, with 19 bases in the middle. Written as DNA, the CDR3 is TGTGCCAGCAGCTCCTTGAGTAGGGCGATCTACACAGATACGCAGTATTTT. As protein: CASSSLSRAIYTDTQYF.

The V call is TRBV5-1, the J call TRBJ1-1; D is possibly TRBD1 (5 bases). V lost 5 bases and J 5 bases, leaving 19 bases between the germline ends. CDR1 is SGHRS, CDR2 YFSETQ, per germline. The CDR3 covers 15 residues. As DNA, the CDR3 is TGCGCCAGCAGGGAAATGCAGGGACTTAGGACTGAAGCTTTCTTT. Translated, it gives CASREMQGLRTEAFF.

The chain carries TRBV9 and TRBJ1-6; D gene uncertain. The germline V gene has CDR1 SGDLS and CDR2 YYNGEE. This CDR3 comprises 14 residues. V was cut by 4 bases and J by 8 bases, with 13 bases left in between. For the CDR3, the DNA is TGTGCCAGCAGCCCGGACCACCGGGATTCACCCCTCCACTTT. It yields the protein CASSPDHRDSPLHF.

The J gene is TRBJ2-6, the V gene TRBV4-2; D might be TRBD1 (6 bases). Germline CDR1 is LGHNA and CDR2 is YNFKEQ. With 0 bases removed from V and 5 bases from J, the gap between germline ends came to 26 bases. The CDR3 totals 21 residues. CDR3 sequence: CASSQEGPKGNKQGRANVLTF. In nucleotides, the CDR3 is TGTGCCAGCAGCCAAGAAGGTCCCAAAGGGAATAAACAGGGTAGGGCCAACGTCCTGACTTTC.

V is TRBV6-5 and J is TRBJ1-6; TRBD1 aligns across 8 bases. The CDR3 length is 14 residues. The ends lost 2 bases at V and 12 bases at J; junction bases unmatched: 6. Germline V gene data show CDR1 as MNHEY and CDR2 as SVGAGI. The CDR3 region is CASSYAGGKLPLHF. The CDR3 DNA is TGTGCCAGCAGTTACGCAGGGGGCAAGTTACCCCTCCACTTT.

The J gene is TRBJ1-1, the V gene TRBV27, with D possibly matching TRBD1 (5 bases). V was shortened by 3 bases and J by 1 base, with 9 bases between the two germline ends. CDR3 length: 14 amino acids. Germline V gives CDR1 MNHEY, CDR2 SMNVEV (reference sequence). The CDR3 coding sequence is TGTGCCAGCAGTTTCCGGGGCCCGAACACTGAAGCTTTCTTT. This codes for CASSFRGPNTEAFF.

This sequence joins TRBV18 and TRBJ2-1, with D unresolved. CDR3 size: 16 residues. The V gene's germline CDR1 is KGHSH and CDR2 LQKENI. Trimming took off 1 base at V and 0 bases at J, with 10 bases between the two ends. The CDR3 bases are TGTGCCAGCTCACCACTCCGCGCGAGCTCCTACAATGAGCAGTTCTTC. Translated, it gives CASSPLRASSYNEQFF. Full variable domain (remainder filled in from reference TRBV18 and TRBJ2-1): NAGVMQNPRHLVRRRGQEARLRCSPMKGHSHVYWYRQLPEEGLKFMVYLQKENIIDESGMPKERFSAEFPKEGPSILRIQQVVRGDSAAYFCASSPLRASSYNEQFFGPGTRLTVL.

This clone was counted once. V gene TRBV5-4 combines with J gene TRBJ2-7; possibly TRBD1 for D (5 bases). Germline loops: CDR1 SGHNT, CDR2 YYREEE (reference sequence). CDR3 size: 11 residues. V lost 4 bases and J lost 4, with 6 bases in between. The CDR3 bases are TGTGCCAGCAGCAAGGGGTACGAGCAGTACTTC. Translation: CASSKGYEQYF.

This clone showed up just once. The chain recombines TRBV28 with TRBJ1-2, with D perhaps matching TRBD1 (6 bases). This CDR3 is built from 12 residues. The germline V and J ends were trimmed by 10 bases and 4 bases, with 13 bases remaining between them. Per the germline V gene, CDR1 is MDHEN and CDR2 is SYDVKM. In DNA form, the CDR3 reads TGTGCCACCACAGGGACCAGCTATGGCTACACCTTC. This encodes CATTGTSYGYTF.

The CDR3 DNA sequence: TGTGCCAGCCTGGGACAGGGGGTGACCGAGCAGTACTTC. Translating it yields CASLGQGVTEQYF. The chain has TRBV6-5 and TRBJ2-7, with 11 bases identical to TRBD1. The CDR3 spans 13 residues. The V and J ends lost 8 bases and 6 bases, in that order; junction bases with no gene match: 6. Looked up from germline, CDR1 is MNHEY and CDR2 is SVGAGI.

In its sample, this clone was seen a few times. This rearrangement joins TRBV18 to TRBJ2-3, with unresolved D. V was pared by 3 bases and J by 3 bases, with 1 base between. Germline V lookup: CDR1 KGHSH, CDR2 LQKENI. The CDR3 has 11 amino acids. The CDR3 bases are TGTGCCAGCTCACCTACAGATACGCAGTATTTT. Translation: CASSPTDTQYF.

The DNA for the CDR3 is TGTGCCAGCTCACCACAGACAGAGAACACTGAAGCTTTCTTT. Residues: CASSPQTENTEAFF. The J gene is TRBJ1-1, the V gene TRBV18, with D maybe TRBD1 (5 bases). The CDR3 is made up of 14 amino acids. Germline assignment: CDR1 KGHSH and CDR2 LQKENI. V lost 1 base and J 1 base, leaving 7 bases between the germline ends.